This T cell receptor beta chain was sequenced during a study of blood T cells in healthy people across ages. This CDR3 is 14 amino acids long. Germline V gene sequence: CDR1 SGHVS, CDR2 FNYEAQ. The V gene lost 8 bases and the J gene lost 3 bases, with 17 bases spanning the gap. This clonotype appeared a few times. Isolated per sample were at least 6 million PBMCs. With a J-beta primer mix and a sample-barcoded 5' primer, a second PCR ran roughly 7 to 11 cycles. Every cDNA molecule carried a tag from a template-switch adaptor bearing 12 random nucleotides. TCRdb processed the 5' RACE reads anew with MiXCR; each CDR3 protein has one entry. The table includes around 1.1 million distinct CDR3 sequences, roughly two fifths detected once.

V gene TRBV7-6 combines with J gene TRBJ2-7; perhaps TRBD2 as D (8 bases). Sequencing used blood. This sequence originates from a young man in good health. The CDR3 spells CASGAGGLDYEQYF. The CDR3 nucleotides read TGTGCCAGCGGCGCAGGGGGACTAGACTACGAGCAGTACTTC.